This TCR beta chain is drawn from a study of technical replicates of blood from a few donors. Trimming stripped 4 bases from V and 2 bases from J, with 6 bases between. The CDR3 extends over 12 amino acids. Per the germline V gene, CDR1 is SGHRS and CDR2 is YFSETQ. Using immunoSEQ multiplex PCR, the repertoire was profiled, and TCRdb retains in-frame clones only, with some absent. The sample shows several thousand clones, almost 97% of them seen only once. Sequenced material: PBMCs. The rearrangement joins TRBV5-1 to TRBJ2-5; D is uncertain. This clonotype was sampled from a human donor in good health. CDR3 nucleotide sequence: TGCGCCAGCAGCCCTAAACAAGAGACCCAGTACTTC. As protein: CASSPKQETQYF.